The rows below give T cell receptor beta chains drawn from one sample of a study of T-cell reconstitution after alpha-beta-depleted transplantation in children. TCRdb processed the PCR reads anew with MiXCR; each CDR3 protein has one entry. The profile shows about 400,000 distinct CDR3 sequences, 20% of them singletons. Sequences were derived from PBMCs from the stem cell graft donor, sampled from the stem cell graft. Receptor source: a human donor who donated a stem cell graft to a child with acute myeloid leukemia. CDR3s include the opening cysteine and the closing phenylalanine or tryptophan. The D gene is left open where the match is weak. Some rows mark clone size as missing; the rest say once, few, many or name a class of expanded clone.

d_call,clone_size,j_call,v_call,cdr3_nt,cdr3_aa
TRBD2,few,TRBJ2-5,TRBV20-1,TGCAGTGCTAGCCTAGCGGGAGGACAACAAGAGACCCAGTACTTC,CSASLAGGQQETQYF
TRBD1,NA,TRBJ2-1,TRBV7-6,TGTGCCAGCAGCGGCAGACAGGGTGAGCAGTTCTTC,CASSGRQGEQFF
TRBD1,NA,TRBJ2-3,TRBV20-1,TGCAGTGCAAAGAAGGGGGCAGACCCTTACACAGATACGCAGTATTTT,CSAKKGADPYTDTQYF
NA,NA,TRBJ2-2,TRBV11-2,TGTGCCAGCAGCGCAGAAAACACCGGGGAGCTGTTTTTT,CASSAENTGELFF
NA,NA,TRBJ2-2,TRBV15,TGTGCCACCAGCAGAGAAGCCGGCGGGGAGCTGTTTTTT,CATSREAGGELFF
NA,NA,TRBJ2-3,TRBV4-2,TGTGCCAGCAGCCAAGAGGACCCCGTCAGCACAGATACGCAGTATTTT,CASSQEDPVSTDTQYF
NA,many,TRBJ2-1,TRBV6-5,TGTGCCAGCACCCTGGTGGGAGGAGGAAACAATGAGCAGTTCTTC,CASTLVGGGNNEQFF
TRBD1,few,TRBJ1-5,TRBV20-1,TGCAGTGCTAGCAGATTCGGCCTTTTGGCGGGACAGGGGGAAGGTGGCCAGCCCCAGCATTTT,CSASRFGLLAGQGEGGQPQHF
TRBD1,NA,TRBJ2-3,TRBV25-1,TGTGCCAGCAGTGCCTGGGACAGGGGGCGCCGAGATACGCAGTATTTT,CASSAWDRGRRDTQYF
NA,many,TRBJ2-7,TRBV12-3/TRBV12-4,TGTGCCAGCAGTCCACGACCCTACGAGCAGTACTTC,CASSPRPYEQYF
NA,few,TRBJ2-7,TRBV6-2/TRBV6-3,TGTGCCAGCACTTACGGGAGCTCCTACGAGCAGTACTTC,CASTYGSSYEQYF